This T cell receptor beta chain was identified in a study of blood T cells in healthy people across ages. Next came a second PCR, run for about 7 to 12 cycles, which used a sample-barcoded 5' primer along with a J-beta primer mix. MiXCR was run by TCRdb on the 5' RACE reads, yielding one entry per CDR3 protein. In the table there are about 640,000 distinct CDR3 sequences, about 53% of which are singletons. The CDR3 runs 15 residues. Germline V gives CDR1 SGHDT, CDR2 YYEEEE. Trimming removed 3 bases at V and 5 bases at J, with 17 bases between. Sequencing was done on a sample of blood. The sequence came from a man aged 60 to 75 in good health. The genes are TRBV5-6 and TRBJ2-5; maybe TRBD2 (6 bases). This CDR3 is CASSSYGGLIETQYF. CDR3 DNA: TGTGCCAGCAGCTCCTATGGAGGGCTGATCGAGACCCAGTACTTC.